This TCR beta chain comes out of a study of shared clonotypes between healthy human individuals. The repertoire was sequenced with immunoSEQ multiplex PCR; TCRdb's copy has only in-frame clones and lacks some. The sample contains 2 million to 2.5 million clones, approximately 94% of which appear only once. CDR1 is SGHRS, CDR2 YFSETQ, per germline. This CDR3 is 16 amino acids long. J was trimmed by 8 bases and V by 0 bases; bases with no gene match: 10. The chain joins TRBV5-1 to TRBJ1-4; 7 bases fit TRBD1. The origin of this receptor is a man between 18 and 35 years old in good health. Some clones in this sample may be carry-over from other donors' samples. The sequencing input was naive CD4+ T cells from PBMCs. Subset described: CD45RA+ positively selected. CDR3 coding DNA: TGCGCCAGCAGCTTGGCCGTGGGACAGAGAATAGAAAAACTGTTTTTT. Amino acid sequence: CASSLAVGQRIEKLFF.